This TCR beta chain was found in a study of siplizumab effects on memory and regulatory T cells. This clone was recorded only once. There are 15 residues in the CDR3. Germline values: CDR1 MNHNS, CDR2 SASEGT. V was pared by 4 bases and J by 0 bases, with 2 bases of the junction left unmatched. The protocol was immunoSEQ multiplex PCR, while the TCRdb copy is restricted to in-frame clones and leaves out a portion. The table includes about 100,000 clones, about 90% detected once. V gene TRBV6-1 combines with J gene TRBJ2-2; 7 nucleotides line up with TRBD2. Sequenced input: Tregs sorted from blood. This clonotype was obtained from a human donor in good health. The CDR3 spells CASSVRGANTGELFF. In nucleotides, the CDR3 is TGTGCCAGCAGTGTTCGGGGGGCGAACACCGGGGAGCTGTTTTTT.